Below, one T cell receptor (beta chain) is given with its context. Its cognate antigen is unknown. V was clipped by 1 base and J by 5 bases, with 1 base between them. CDR1 SGHDT and CDR2 YYEEEE come from the germline V gene. There are 11 residues in the CDR3. The source of the sample is a study of CD8+ T cells in alopecia areata. Study-wide context: It was oral tofacitinib, at 5 to 10 mg twice daily, that treated patients received. The study's findings and limits: Among the top 100, expanded CD8+ clones, as well as scalp clonality, were significantly decreased by tofacitinib. Higher clonality was seen in lesional scalp than in normal scalp, especially in alopecia totalis/universalis.

Once RNA had been extracted, it was reverse transcribed into cDNA to act as the sequencing template. Only in-frame clones appear in the TCRdb table, and some are missing; sequencing was by immunoSEQ multiplex PCR. The table lists about 92,000 clones, roughly 45% of them singletons. As for treatment: oral pan-JAK inhibitor, 5-10 mg twice daily. The TCR was taken from a human donor with alopecia areata. The chain uses TRBV5-6 and TRBJ2-1; D ambiguous. Sequencing used CD8+ T cells sorted from blood, obtained at week 24, from a patient treated with tofacitinib. The CDR3 DNA sequence: TGTGCCAGCAGCTTGAACAATGAGCAGTTCTTC. This sequence encodes CASSLNNEQFF.